This T cell receptor (beta chain) was recovered during a study of CD8 T cells in ankylosing spondylitis. Generation of TCR beta libraries employed quantitative 5'-RACE incorporating molecular barcodes. TCRdb re-derived calls from the 5' RACE reads in MiXCR, one entry per CDR3 protein. The repertoire has approximately 350,000 distinct CDR3 sequences, approximately 22% of them found once; the top ten carry around 13%. Concerning this clonotype: Its target is not known. At one end the junction does not follow the germline gene, possibly because of a read error.

Study-level results: Made up of fewer than ten highly homologous variants, a TCR beta motif appeared characteristic of ankylosing spondylitis blood. Clones linked to the disease showed a CD8+ phenotype. They occurred at relatively low frequencies in peripheral blood. Significant enrichment of disease-linked clones was reportedly seen in matched ankylosing spondylitis synovial fluid.

CDR1 is SGHVS, CDR2 FNYEAQ, per germline. CDR3 length: 16 amino acids. J is TRBJ2-7 and V is TRBV7-6; D might be TRBD1 (6 bases). The material sequenced was blood, either unsorted or a sorted T cell fraction (not recorded which). This clonotype was obtained from a male donor with ankylosing spondylitis or in good health (not recorded which). Here the CDR3 reads CASNLGNREVWDEQYF. CDR3 coding DNA: TGTGCCAGCAACTTAGGCAACAGGGAAGTTTGGGACGAGCAGTACTTC.